This TCR beta chain was profiled in a study of T cell responses to AZD1222 COVID-19 vaccine. Germline V gene lookup returns CDR1 MDHEN and CDR2 SYDVKM. The J segment lost 3 bases and the V segment lost 8 bases, leaving 5 bases of the junction unmatched. This CDR3 region has 13 residues. Assay: immunoSEQ multiplex PCR; the TCRdb copy retains only in-frame clones and omits some. Among 150,000 or so clones listed, roughly nine tenths were seen once. Points on this clone: Its antigen remains unidentified.

Findings and caveats of the study: Across spike, vaccine-associated CD4 TCRs were found, dominant at 160-218 and 743-854. Once two AZD1222 doses were given, Spike-specific TCR breadth and depth went up. White British people made up most donors, females outnumbered males, and clonal diversity was possibly underestimated.

Sequences were derived from peripheral blood, sampled on day 0 of AZD1222 vaccination. V is TRBV28 and J is TRBJ2-7; 9 nucleotides line up with TRBD2. The sequence was obtained from an adult in good health. As DNA, the CDR3 is TGTGCCAGCGGCCAGCGGGAGGACTACGAGCAGTACTTC. It is translated as CASGQREDYEQYF. The full variable domain, rest sourced from reference TRBV28 and TRBJ2-7, is DVKVTQSSRYLVKRTGEKVFLECVQDMDHENMFWYRQDPGLGLRLIYFSYDVKMKEKGDIPEGYSVSREKKERFSLILESASTNQTSMYLCASGQREDYEQYFGPGTRLTVT.